Below, 26 T cell receptor beta chains from the same sample are listed, as sequenced in a study of blood T cell repertoires in COVID-19. This table comes from immunoSEQ multiplex PCR, and its TCRdb copy is limited to in-frame clones, with some not included. In the table there are some 240,000 clones, about 79% of which are singletons. The sample comprised peripheral blood. The receptor source for this set is a woman in her 40s who had recovered from COVID-19.

The V call is TRBV12-3 or TRBV12-4, the J call TRBJ2-7; tentative D call: TRBD2 (5 bases). V lost 6 bases and J 2 bases, leaving 8 bases between the germline ends. The CDR3 consists of 12 residues. As DNA, the CDR3 is TGTGCCAGCAGCCGAGGGACCTACGAGCAGTACTTC. Translated, it gives CASSRGTYEQYF.

The V call is TRBV10-3, the J call TRBJ1-1; possibly TRBD1 for D (6 bases). The V gene lost 6 bases and the J gene lost 1 base, with 18 bases spanning the gap. The germline V gene encodes CDR1 ENHRY and CDR2 SYGVKD. The CDR3 has 16 residues. The CDR3 region is CAISFNRDNPNTEAFF. DNA of the CDR3: TGTGCCATCAGCTTTAACCGGGACAACCCGAACACTGAAGCTTTCTTT.

This clone was counted once. This chain links TRBV7-2 with TRBJ2-1; D is perhaps TRBD2 (5 bases). Germline V gives CDR1 SGHTA, CDR2 FQGNSA. V dropped 2 bases and J dropped 8 bases, with 13 bases sitting between them. The CDR3 sequence is 14 residues long. CDR3 DNA: TGTGCCAGCAGCTTATTAGCACCGGGGTATGAGCAGTTCTTC. Translating gives CASSLLAPGYEQFF.

This chain uses TRBV7-8 with TRBJ2-5; TRBD2 matches at 12 bases. V shed 4 bases and J 5 bases; nucleotides not matched to a gene: 8. CDR3 length: 16 amino acids. Germline CDR1 is SGHVS and CDR2 is FQNEAQ. DNA for the CDR3: TGTGCCAGCAGCTCCCAGACTAGCGGGGGAACGGAGACCCAGTACTTC. Translation gives CASSSQTSGGTETQYF.

The V and J genes are TRBV10-3 and TRBJ1-1; D might be TRBD1 (5 bases). The CDR3 covers 17 residues. The germline V gene encodes CDR1 ENHRY and CDR2 SYGVKD. Trimming cost V 0 bases and J 0 bases, with 14 bases left between them. CDR3 in amino acids: CAISESKGDNMNTEAFF. The CDR3 region has the DNA TGTGCCATCAGTGAGTCGAAAGGGGATAACATGAACACTGAAGCTTTCTTT.

The rearrangement uses TRBV3-1 (or the pseudogene TRBV3-2) and TRBJ2-3; D is unresolved. Trimming cost V 0 bases and J 7 bases, with 11 bases left between them. This CDR3 has 14 residues. Germline loops: CDR1 LGHDT, CDR2 YNNKEL (reference sequence). This CDR3 is CASSQDLTPNTQYF. DNA of the CDR3: TGTGCCAGCAGCCAAGATCTGACACCGAATACGCAGTATTTT.

The rearrangement uses TRBV6-2 or TRBV6-3 and TRBJ2-1; TRBD1 aligns across 7 bases. The V segment lost 4 bases and the J segment 3 bases; nucleotides outside the gene matches: 15. This CDR3 has 18 amino acids. Germline CDR1 and CDR2: MNHEY and SVGEGT. The CDR3 sequence is CASSSQSTTGSYYNEQFF. The DNA of the CDR3 is TGTGCCAGCAGTTCACAATCTACGACAGGGAGCTACTACAATGAGCAGTTCTTC.

The chain uses TRBV15 and TRBJ1-5; D not certain. The germline V gene has CDR1 LNHNV and CDR2 YYDKDF (reference sequence). The CDR3 spans 14 residues. V was clipped by 0 bases and J by 7 bases, with 10 bases between them. This CDR3 reads CATSRDLTGQPQHF. The CDR3 region has the DNA TGTGCCACCAGCAGAGATCTCACGGGGCAGCCCCAGCATTTT.

The V call is TRBV6-2 or TRBV6-3, the J call TRBJ2-7, with no clear D. The CDR3 is 11 amino acids. Germline assignment: CDR1 MNHEY and CDR2 SVGEGT. V was pared by 4 bases and J by 3 bases, with 4 bases between. In nucleotides, the CDR3 is TGTGCCAGCAGTTTTTACTACGAGCAGTACTTC. It specifies CASSFYYEQYF.

The chain employs TRBV6-5 and TRBJ2-1; D not resolved. In germline, CDR1 is MNHEY, CDR2 SVGAGI. The V end lost 6 bases, the J end lost 7 bases, and 13 bases lay between the germline ends. The length of the CDR3 is 13 residues. The CDR3 region has the DNA TGTGCCAGCAGCCTATCACGGCGGAATGAGCAGTTCTTC. It specifies CASSLSRRNEQFF.

V usage is TRBV5-4 and J usage is TRBJ2-3, with 10 bases matching TRBD2. Germline CDR1 SGHNT, CDR2 YYREEE (reference sequence). The CDR3 spans 16 residues. The V segment lost 1 base and the J segment 2 bases; nucleotides outside the gene matches: 4. CDR3 sequence (DNA): TGTGCCAGCAGCTTGTACCTAGCGGGGGACACAGATACGCAGTATTTT. Its translation: CASSLYLAGDTDTQYF.

V is TRBV7-2 and J is TRBJ2-2; D gene ambiguous. This CDR3 region has 15 residues. Between the trimmed V and J ends, which lost 6 bases and 0 bases, there was a span of 11 bases. Germline CDR1 is SGHTA and CDR2 is FQGNSA. In nucleotides, the CDR3 is TGTGCCAGCAGTATGTGGGCCTCGAACACCGGGGAGCTGTTTTTT. It is translated as CASSMWASNTGELFF.

V and J are TRBV5-1 and TRBJ2-7; D is perhaps TRBD2 (6 bases). The CDR3 runs 12 residues. The germline CDR1 and CDR2 sequences are SGHRS and YFSETQ. V was shortened by 4 bases and J by 5 bases, with 10 bases between the two germline ends. In DNA, the CDR3 is TGCGCCAGCAGCCCGGGCGGGGACGAGCAGTACTTC. It yields the protein CASSPGGDEQYF. The full variable domain, rest sourced from reference TRBV5-1 and TRBJ2-7, is KAGVTQTPRYLIKTRGQQVTLSCSPISGHRSVSWYQQTPGQGLQFLFEYFSETQRNKGNFPGRFSGRQFSNSRSEMNVSTLELGDSALYLCASSPGGDEQYFGPGTRLTVT.

This CDR3 is CASSYHRSTAFF. The CDR3 bases are TGTGCCAGCAGCTACCACAGGTCGACGGCTTTCTTT. The rearrangement joins TRBV11-2 to TRBJ1-1; possible D gene TRBD1, 5 bases. This CDR3 is built from 12 residues. Trimming left V 4 bases short and J 11 bases short, with 14 bases between. Per the germline V gene, CDR1 is SGHAT and CDR2 is FQNNGV. Filled out from reference TRBV11-2 and TRBJ1-1, the complete variable domain reads EAGVAQSPRYKIIEKRQSVAFWCNPISGHATLYWYQQILGQGPKLLIQFQNNGVVDDSQLPKDRFSAERLKGVDSTLKIQPAKLEDSAVYLCASSYHRSTAFFGQGTRLTVV.

The chain uses TRBV19 and TRBJ2-2; TRBD2 might be the D (5 bases). CDR1 and CDR2 from the germline V gene are LNHDA and SQIVND (reference sequence). V was clipped by 3 bases and J by 5 bases, with 13 bases between them. The length of the CDR3 is 15 residues. Here the CDR3 reads CASSMGQRRTGELFF. For the CDR3, the DNA is TGTGCCAGTAGTATGGGTCAGAGGAGGACCGGGGAGCTGTTTTTT.

The chain joins TRBV19 to TRBJ1-2; 7 bases line up with TRBD1. CDR1 and CDR2 (germline): LNHDA, SQIVND (reference sequence). V lost 1 base, J lost 7 bases, and 6 bases stayed unmatched. This CDR3 contains 14 residues. This CDR3 is CASSIGAGGIGYTF. CDR3 nucleotide sequence: TGTGCCAGTAGTATAGGAGCAGGGGGTATTGGCTACACCTTC.

This clone was recorded a few times. This same CDR3 is encoded by further DNA sequences in the sample. V usage is TRBV5-6 and J usage is TRBJ2-3; D remains unclear. The CDR3 is 13 residues long. Germline V gene lookup returns CDR1 SGHDT and CDR2 YYEEEE. Trimming took 0 bases from V and 1 from J, leaving 3 bases between them. The chain's CDR3 is CASSLAGTDTQYF. CDR3 DNA sequence: TGTGCCAGCAGCTTGGCGGGCACAGATACGCAGTATTTT.

This chain links TRBV15 with TRBJ2-1, with D tentatively TRBD1 (5 bases). The CDR3 totals 15 residues. In germline, CDR1 is LNHNV, CDR2 YYDKDF (reference sequence). V was clipped by 4 bases and J by 7 bases, with 17 bases between them. The CDR3 DNA follows: TGTGCCACCAGCATCACGGACAATGGTGGTAATGAGCAGTTCTTC. Its protein is CATSITDNGGNEQFF.

This clone was seen a few times. The V call is TRBV5-8, the J call TRBJ1-5, with D possibly matching TRBD1 (5 bases). V was shortened by 3 bases and J by 3 bases, with 16 bases between the two germline ends. The CDR3 runs to 16 residues. Germline assignment: CDR1 SGHTS and CDR2 YDEGEE. CDR3: CASSSLGRVNNQPQHF. The DNA for the CDR3 is TGTGCCAGCAGCTCCCTGGGCAGGGTTAACAATCAGCCCCAGCATTTT.

This chain uses TRBV20-1 with TRBJ2-3, with D possibly matching TRBD2 (6 bases). The germline CDR1 and CDR2 sequences are DFQATT and SNEGSKA (reference sequence). The CDR3 contains 15 residues. V shed 3 bases and J shed 4 bases, with 17 bases lying between them. The CDR3 DNA follows: TGCAGTGCTAGTGGGTGGGGGGAAAAGGCAGATACGCAGTATTTT. Amino acids: CSASGWGEKADTQYF.

A remark on this clone: Other DNA sequences in this specimen translate into the identical CDR3. V usage is TRBV5-1 and J usage is TRBJ2-2; D is unclear. Germline CDR1 reads SGHRS; CDR2 reads YFSETQ. The CDR3 is made up of 14 amino acids. V lost 0 bases, J lost 0 bases, and 3 bases lay in between. The CDR3 sequence: CASSLGANTGELFF. The CDR3 bases are TGCGCCAGCAGCTTGGGAGCGAACACCGGGGAGCTGTTTTTT. The full variable domain, with the rest looked up from reference TRBV5-1 and TRBJ2-2, is KAGVTQTPRYLIKTRGQQVTLSCSPISGHRSVSWYQQTPGQGLQFLFEYFSETQRNKGNFPGRFSGRQFSNSRSEMNVSTLELGDSALYLCASSLGANTGELFFGEGSRLTVL.

The gene calls are TRBV7-2 and TRBJ2-6; no definite D call. Germline V CDR1 and CDR2: SGHTA, FQGNSA. There are 13 residues in the CDR3. The V gene lost 10 bases and the J gene lost 4 bases, with 11 bases spanning the gap. The CDR3 DNA follows: TGTGCCACTGAGGTGGTGGGGGCCAACGTCCTGACTTTC. Translation gives CATEVVGANVLTF.

Only one count was recorded for this clone. The chain is built from TRBV6-1 and TRBJ2-2; 10 bases align to TRBD2. Losses at the gene ends were 5 bases for V and 4 bases for J; bases not matched to a gene: 4. Germline CDR1 is MNHNS and CDR2 is SASEGT. This CDR3 has 15 amino acids. CDR3 sequence: CASSSSGGVTGELFF. The CDR3 DNA reads as TGTGCCAGCAGTTCCAGCGGGGGGGTCACCGGGGAGCTGTTTTTT.

This chain links TRBV7-8 with TRBJ1-4; D gene unclear. V lost 2 bases and J lost 6, with 16 bases in between. The CDR3 is 16 amino acids. CDR1 is SGHVS, CDR2 FQNEAQ, per germline. CDR3 amino acids: CASSLNFQRGYEKLFF. DNA of the CDR3: TGTGCCAGCAGCTTAAATTTCCAGAGAGGCTATGAAAAACTGTTTTTT.

For the CDR3, the DNA is TGTGCCAGCTCACCCTTCTCGGACAGGGGAGGGGAAAAACTGTTTTTT. It yields the protein CASSPFSDRGGEKLFF. The J gene is TRBJ1-4, the V gene TRBV18; 9 nucleotides align to TRBD1. The CDR3 has 16 residues. V lost 3 bases and J lost 8; bases outside the gene matches: 10. Germline-derived CDR1 and CDR2 are KGHSH and LQKENI.

The genes are TRBV2 and TRBJ2-1, with a weak D call TRBD2 (6 bases). CDR3 length: 14 residues. Between the trimmed V and J ends, which lost 7 bases and 7 bases, there was a span of 17 bases. Germline values: CDR1 SNHLY, CDR2 FYNNEI. The CDR3 sequence: CASNTGLGVNEQFF. CDR3 DNA sequence: TGTGCCAGCAATACGGGACTTGGGGTGAATGAGCAGTTCTTC.